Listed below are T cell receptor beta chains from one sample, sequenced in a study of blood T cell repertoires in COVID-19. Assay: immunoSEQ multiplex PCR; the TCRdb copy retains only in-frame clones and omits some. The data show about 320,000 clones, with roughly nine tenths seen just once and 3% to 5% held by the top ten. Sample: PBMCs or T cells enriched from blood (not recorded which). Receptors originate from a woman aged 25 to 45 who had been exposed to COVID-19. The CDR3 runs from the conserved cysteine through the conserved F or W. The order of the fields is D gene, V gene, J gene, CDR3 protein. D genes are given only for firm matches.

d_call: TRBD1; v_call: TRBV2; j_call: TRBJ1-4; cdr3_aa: CASRETGEEKLFF
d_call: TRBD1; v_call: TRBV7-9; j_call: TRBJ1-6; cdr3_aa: CASSAGGRVSPLHF
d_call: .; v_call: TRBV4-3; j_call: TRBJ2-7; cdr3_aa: CASSLRDLPSYEQYF
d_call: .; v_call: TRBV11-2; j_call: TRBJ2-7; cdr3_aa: CASSPISRSQAYEQYF
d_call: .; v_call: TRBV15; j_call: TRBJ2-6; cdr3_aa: CATSRGRAGANVLTF
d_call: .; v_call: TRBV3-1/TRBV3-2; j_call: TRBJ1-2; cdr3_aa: CASSRGRGYGYTF
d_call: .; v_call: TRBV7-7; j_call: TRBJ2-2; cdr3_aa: CASSLEGPGYGELFF
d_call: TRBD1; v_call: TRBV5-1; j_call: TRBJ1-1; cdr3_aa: CASSQGTVNLAFF
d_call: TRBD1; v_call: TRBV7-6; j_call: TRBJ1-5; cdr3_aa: CASSLDRGFLGSNQPQHF
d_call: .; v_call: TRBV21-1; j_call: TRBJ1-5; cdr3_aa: CASSKVGAHSNQPQHF
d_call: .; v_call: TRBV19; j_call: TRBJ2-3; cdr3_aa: CASSIVRTGGGFVNTQYF
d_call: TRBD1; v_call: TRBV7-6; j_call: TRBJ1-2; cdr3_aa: CASSLEQGAYGYTF
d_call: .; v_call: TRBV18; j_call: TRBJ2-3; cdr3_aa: CASSPVEGSGTDTQYF
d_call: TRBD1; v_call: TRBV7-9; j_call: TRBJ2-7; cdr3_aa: CASSPGTGGYEQYF
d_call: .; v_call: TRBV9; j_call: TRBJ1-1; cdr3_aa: CASSEGQGNTEAFF
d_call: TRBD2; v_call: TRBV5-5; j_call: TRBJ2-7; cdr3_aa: CASSLVAGGTYEQYF
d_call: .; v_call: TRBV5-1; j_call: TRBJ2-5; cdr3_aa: CASEAPASETQYF
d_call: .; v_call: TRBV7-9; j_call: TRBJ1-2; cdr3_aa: CASSFTGIHYGYTF
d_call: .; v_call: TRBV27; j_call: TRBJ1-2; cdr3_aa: CASSGRGWYYGYTF
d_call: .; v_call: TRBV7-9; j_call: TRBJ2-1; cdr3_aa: CASLSGSEQFF
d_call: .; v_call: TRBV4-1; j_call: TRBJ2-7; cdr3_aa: CASTRVQGDSYEQYF
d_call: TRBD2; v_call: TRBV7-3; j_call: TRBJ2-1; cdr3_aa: CASSRLAGGDNEQFF
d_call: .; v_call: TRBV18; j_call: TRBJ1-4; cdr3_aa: CASSQSRATNEKLFF
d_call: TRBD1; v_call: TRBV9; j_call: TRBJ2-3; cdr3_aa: CASSVEDRANTQYF
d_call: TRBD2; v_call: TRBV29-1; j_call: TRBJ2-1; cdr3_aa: CSVPGLAGGFF
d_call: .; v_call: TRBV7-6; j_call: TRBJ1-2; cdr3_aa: CASSRTGIDSGGYTF
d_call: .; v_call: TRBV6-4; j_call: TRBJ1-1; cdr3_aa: CATSQDFRLITVF
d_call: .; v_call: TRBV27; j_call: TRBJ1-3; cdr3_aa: CASSLWGRGGRSGNTIYF
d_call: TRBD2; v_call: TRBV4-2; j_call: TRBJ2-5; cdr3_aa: CASSQDRSTGGARETQYF
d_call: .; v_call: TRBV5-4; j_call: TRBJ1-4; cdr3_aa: CASSTGPGATNEKLFF
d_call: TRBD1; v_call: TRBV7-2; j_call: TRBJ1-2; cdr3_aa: CASSPPSLRGVYGYTF
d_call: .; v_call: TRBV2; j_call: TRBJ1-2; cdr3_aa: CASSEDSYYGYTF
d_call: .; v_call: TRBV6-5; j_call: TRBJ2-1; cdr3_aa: CASSYSRPLGNEQFF
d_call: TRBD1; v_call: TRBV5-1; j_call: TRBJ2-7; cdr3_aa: CASREGQGGAYEQYF
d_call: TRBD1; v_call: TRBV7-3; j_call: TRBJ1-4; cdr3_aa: CASSFGTGNEKLFF
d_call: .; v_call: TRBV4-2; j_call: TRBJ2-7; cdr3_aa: CASSEGSGYEQYF
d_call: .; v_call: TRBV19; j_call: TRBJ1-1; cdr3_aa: CASSINRHSKLNTEAFF
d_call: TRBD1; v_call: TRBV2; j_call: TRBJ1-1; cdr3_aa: CASTLGRTGADTEAFF
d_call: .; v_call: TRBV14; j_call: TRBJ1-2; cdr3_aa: CASSQVSGRANGYTF
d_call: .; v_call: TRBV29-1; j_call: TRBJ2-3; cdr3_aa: CSVPRGTDTQYF
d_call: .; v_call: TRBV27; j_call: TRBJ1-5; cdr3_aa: CASSFISGGQPQHF
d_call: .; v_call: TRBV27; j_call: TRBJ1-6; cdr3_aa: CASSLSGPGSFSPLHF
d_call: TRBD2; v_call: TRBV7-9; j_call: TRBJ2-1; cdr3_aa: CASSLEGSGGAEQFF
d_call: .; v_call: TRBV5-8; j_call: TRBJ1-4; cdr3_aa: CASSLAGGTNEKLFF
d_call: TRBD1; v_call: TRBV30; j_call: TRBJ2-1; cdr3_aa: CAWSLGTAYNEQFF
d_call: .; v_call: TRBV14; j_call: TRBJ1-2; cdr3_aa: CASSQGAFYGYTF
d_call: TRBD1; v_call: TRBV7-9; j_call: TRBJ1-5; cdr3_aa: CASSLGQGASGNQPQHF
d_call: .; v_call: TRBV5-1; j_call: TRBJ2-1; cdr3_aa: CASSLASNSYNEQFF
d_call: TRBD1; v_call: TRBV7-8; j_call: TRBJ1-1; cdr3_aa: CASSPWTGNTEAFF
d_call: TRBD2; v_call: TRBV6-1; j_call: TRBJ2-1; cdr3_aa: CASSEAGLGRNEQFF
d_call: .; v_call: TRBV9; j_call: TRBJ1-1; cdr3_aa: CASSVAFTGSEAFF
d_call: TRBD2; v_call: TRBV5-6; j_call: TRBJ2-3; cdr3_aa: CASSLVTSGGAHTQYF
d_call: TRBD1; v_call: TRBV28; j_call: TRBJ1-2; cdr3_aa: CASGTGDWFLGFNYGYTF
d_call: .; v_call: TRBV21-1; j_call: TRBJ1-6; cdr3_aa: CASSKVRGSPLHF
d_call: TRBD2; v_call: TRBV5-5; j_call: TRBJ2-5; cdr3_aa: CASSLRASGTGETQYF
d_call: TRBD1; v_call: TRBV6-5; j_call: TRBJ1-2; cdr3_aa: CASSPWTGDSGYTF
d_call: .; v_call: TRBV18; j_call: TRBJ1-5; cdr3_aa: CASSPSVSNQPQHF
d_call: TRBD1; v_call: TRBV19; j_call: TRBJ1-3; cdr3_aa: CASSMAQGAAGNTIYF
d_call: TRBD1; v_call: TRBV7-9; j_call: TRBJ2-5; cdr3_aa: CASSFGDRGTVKTQYF
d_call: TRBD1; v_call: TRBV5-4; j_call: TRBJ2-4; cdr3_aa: CASSLDLGQGGIQYF